Presented here are 12 T cell receptor beta chains from one specimen sequenced in a study of blood T cell repertoires in COVID-19. TCRdb's table, derived via immunoSEQ multiplex PCR, lists solely in-frame clones and lacks some. The table records more than 300,000 clones, roughly nine tenths of them present only once. Material: peripheral blood. The receptors here all came from a woman in her twenties or thirties with COVID-19, enrolled during active disease.

The V and J genes are TRBV6-5 and TRBJ2-7; 9 bases map to TRBD1. This CDR3 contains 15 residues. The trim removed 6 bases at V and 0 bases at J, leaving 6 bases unmatched. Germline CDR1 and CDR2: MNHEY and SVGAGI. The CDR3 loop is CASSFGQGSSYEQYF. In DNA, the CDR3 is TGTGCCAGCAGCTTCGGACAGGGGAGCTCCTACGAGCAGTACTTC.

The chain couples TRBV29-1 to TRBJ1-5, with 10 bases matching TRBD1. This CDR3 is built from 14 residues. CDR1 SQVTM and CDR2 ANQGSEA come from the germline V gene. V lost 3 bases and J lost 6; bases outside the gene matches: 5. The CDR3 region is CSVDPDRGGQPQHF. The CDR3 coding sequence is TGCAGCGTTGACCCGGACAGGGGGGGTCAGCCCCAGCATTTT.

V and J are TRBV6-2 or TRBV6-3 and TRBJ1-6; the D is unclear. CDR1 is MNHEY and CDR2 is SVGEGT in the germline V gene. CDR3 length: 12 residues. The V and J ends lost 3 bases and 9 bases respectively, with 6 bases between them. CDR3 amino acids: CASSYPGSPLHF. CDR3 DNA: TGTGCCAGCAGTTATCCGGGTTCACCCCTCCACTTT.

The chain couples TRBV28 to TRBJ1-3; no definite D call. This CDR3 is built from 12 residues. Germline-derived CDR1 and CDR2 are MDHEN and SYDVKM. Trimming took 8 bases from V and 2 from J, leaving 7 bases between them. The CDR3 DNA reads as TGTGCCAGCGCTCGCGCTGGAAACACCATATATTTT. Protein product: CASARAGNTIYF.

The V gene is TRBV7-2, the J gene TRBJ2-5; 7 bases line up with TRBD2. The CDR3 extends over 16 amino acids. After removal of 1 base from V and 4 bases from J, the junction contained 9 bases not matched to a gene. CDR1 SGHTA and CDR2 FQGNSA come from the germline V gene. The CDR3 DNA is TGTGCCAGCAGCTTAGTTGAGAGGTCGGGAGGAGAGACCCAGTACTTC. It encodes CASSLVERSGGETQYF.

The genes are TRBV15 and TRBJ1-6; no reliable D call. The germline V and J ends were trimmed by 6 bases and 7 bases, with 13 bases remaining between them. Germline CDR1 and CDR2: LNHNV and YYDKDF (reference sequence). This CDR3 spans 14 amino acids. The CDR3 bases are TGTGCCACCAGTCGGGGTTCGGTGAATTCACCCCTCCACTTT. It yields the protein CATSRGSVNSPLHF.

This chain joins TRBV7-2 and TRBJ2-7; 8 bases map to TRBD1. The CDR3 has 15 residues. Germline V lookup: CDR1 SGHTA, CDR2 FQGNSA. V trimming: 5 bases; J trimming: 0 bases; junction bases outside the gene matches: 6. The CDR3 bases are TGTGCCAGCAGCCTTCGACAGGGGAGCTCCTACGAGCAGTACGTC. This sequence encodes CASSLRQGSSYEQYV.

The V call is TRBV5-1, the J call TRBJ2-1; D is ambiguous. The V gene lost 2 bases and the J gene lost 4 bases, with 13 bases spanning the gap. The CDR3 has 15 amino acids. CDR1 and CDR2 (germline): SGHRS, YFSETQ. The CDR3 DNA is TGCGCCAGCAGCTTACGAGGCGATTATTACAATGAGCAGTTCTTC. It encodes CASSLRGDYYNEQFF.

This clone was found once. The gene calls are TRBV29-1 and TRBJ1-1; D gene ambiguous. CDR3 size: 13 residues. CDR1 and CDR2 (germline): SQVTM, ANQGSEA. V was cut by 6 bases and J by 4 bases, with 15 bases left in between. The CDR3 DNA follows: TGCAGCGTCACGACGGGTGTGGGCACTGAAGCTTTCTTT. Protein sequence: CSVTTGVGTEAFF.

The chain combines TRBV4-1 with TRBJ1-1, with D perhaps matching TRBD1 (6 bases). Germline V CDR1 and CDR2: MGHRA, YSYEKL. Trimming took off 1 base at V and 8 bases at J, with 17 bases between the two ends. CDR3 length: 15 amino acids. The CDR3 region has the DNA TGCGCCAGCAGCCAAGTCCCCCGGGACACAGAAGAAGCTTTCTTT. This gives the protein CASSQVPRDTEEAFF.

The rearrangement links TRBV30 to TRBJ1-2; weak D call: TRBD1 (5 bases). CDR1 and CDR2 (germline): GTSNPN, SVGIG (reference sequence). This CDR3 is built from 13 residues. The ends were cut back, 3 bases at V and 8 bases at J, with 16 bases in the middle. Here the CDR3 reads CAWRVRGWEGYTF. As DNA, the CDR3 is TGTGCCTGGAGGGTACGGGGGTGGGAAGGCTACACCTTC.

V usage is TRBV27 and J usage is TRBJ2-1; 8 nucleotides match TRBD2. V lost 2 bases, J lost 10 bases, and 1 base stayed unmatched. The germline gives CDR1 MNHEY, CDR2 SMNVEV (reference sequence). CDR3 length: 12 residues. The CDR3 coding sequence is TGTGCCAGCAGTTTAGCGGGGGGAGAGCAGTTCTTC. Amino acid sequence: CASSLAGGEQFF.